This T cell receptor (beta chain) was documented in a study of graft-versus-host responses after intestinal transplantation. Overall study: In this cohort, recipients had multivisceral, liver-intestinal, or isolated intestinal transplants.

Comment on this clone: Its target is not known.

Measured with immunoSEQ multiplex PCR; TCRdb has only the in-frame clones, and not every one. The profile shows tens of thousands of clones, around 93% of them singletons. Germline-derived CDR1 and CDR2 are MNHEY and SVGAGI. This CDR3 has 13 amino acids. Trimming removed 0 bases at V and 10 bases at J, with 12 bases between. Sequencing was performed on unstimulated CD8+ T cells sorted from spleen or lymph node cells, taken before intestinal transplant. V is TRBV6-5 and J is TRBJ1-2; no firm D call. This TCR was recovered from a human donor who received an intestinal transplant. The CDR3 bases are TGTGCCAGCAGTTACTCACCGTCAACTGACTACACCTTC. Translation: CASSYSPSTDYTF.